Shown below are 13 T cell receptor beta chains from a single sample sequenced in a study of regulatory T cells in long-lasting Graves disease. Stated time point: newly diagnosed GD, antithyroid drugs for less than 3 months. From PBMCs, RNA was extracted and then used to make the TCR library. Through Arm-PCR of CDR3 regions and iRepertoire HTBI primers, TCR beta libraries were built. MiXCR, applied by TCRdb to the multiplex PCR reads, yields one record per CDR3 protein. This sample carries 400,000 to 500,000 distinct CDR3 sequences, 14% to 15% of them seen once, and the ten largest clones take 7.8%. These data were also filed under a second study, of T cells in Graves' hyperthyroidism and ophthalmopathy.

The material sequenced was peripheral blood mononuclear cells (PBMCs), taken at new diagnosis, from a patient treated with antithyroid drugs. These receptors came from a woman aged 40-49 years with Graves disease.

At least ten counts were recorded for this clonotype. V usage is TRBV11-3 and J usage is TRBJ2-1; D remains ambiguous. Germline V CDR1 and CDR2: SGHNT, YENEEA. The V and J ends lost 5 bases and 2 bases respectively, with 13 bases between them. The CDR3 length is 15 residues. The CDR3 DNA reads as TGTGCCAGCAGCGACCGACGAGACACCTACAATGAGCAGTTCTTC. This encodes CASSDRRDTYNEQFF.

The CDR3: CSAGSWLDTEAFF. In DNA, the CDR3 is TGCAGTGCTGGCTCCTGGTTGGACACTGAAGCTTTCTTT. The J gene is TRBJ1-1, the V gene TRBV20-1, with no clear D. The CDR3 sequence is 13 residues long. Germline V gene sequence: CDR1 DFQATT, CDR2 SNEGSKA (reference sequence). The V end lost 5 bases, the J end lost 3 bases, and 13 bases lay between the germline ends.

This clonotype was seen a handful of times. The chain joins TRBV4-3 to TRBJ1-1, with D possibly being TRBD1 (5 bases). CDR1 is LGHNA, CDR2 YSLEER, per germline. Trimming took 1 base from V and 4 from J, leaving 16 bases between them. The CDR3 runs 16 residues. The CDR3 spells CASSQGGGEESTEAFF. Written as DNA, the CDR3 is TGCGCCAGCAGCCAAGGGGGGGGGGAGGAGAGCACTGAAGCTTTCTTT.

At least ten counts were recorded for this clonotype. The rearrangement joins TRBV7-2 to TRBJ2-7; weak D call: TRBD2 (6 bases). CDR1 is SGHTA, CDR2 FQGNSA, per germline. V dropped 0 bases and J dropped 0 bases, with 9 bases sitting between them. The CDR3 is 15 amino acids. The CDR3 reads CASSLAGLGSYEQYF. The CDR3 DNA sequence: TGTGCCAGCAGCTTAGCGGGACTGGGCTCCTACGAGCAGTACTTC.

As regards this clonotype: This clone may be a read error of a much larger clone one base away. This chain connects TRBV3-1 to TRBJ2-7, with D maybe TRBD1 (6 bases). CDR3 length equals 15 residues. CDR1 and CDR2 from the germline V gene are LGHDT and YNNKEL (reference sequence). Between the trimmed V and J ends, which lost 2 bases and 0 bases, there was a span of 11 bases. The CDR3 reads CASSQHRVSSYEQYF. CDR3 DNA sequence: TGTGCCAGCAGCCAACACAGGGTCAGCTCCTACGAGCAGTACTTC.

There are a few counts of this clonotype. The genes are TRBV6-5 and TRBJ1-2, with D possibly matching TRBD1 (5 bases). The germline V gene encodes CDR1 MNHEY and CDR2 SVGAGI. V shed 0 bases and J shed 4 bases, with 12 bases lying between them. There are 15 residues in the CDR3. The chain's CDR3 is CASSYSNFQGYGYTF. Written as DNA, the CDR3 is TGTGCCAGCAGTTACTCGAATTTTCAGGGCTATGGCTACACCTTC.

In its sample, this clonotype was seen many times. The chain couples TRBV12-3 or TRBV12-4 to TRBJ1-4; 10 positions match TRBD1. The CDR3 extends over 17 amino acids. J was trimmed by 5 bases and V by 7 bases; bases with no gene match: 13. The CDR3 nucleotides read TGTGCCAGCACCATAGGAGGTTCGACAGGGGGCAATGAAAAACTGTTTTTT. It is translated as CASTIGGSTGGNEKLFF.

The V call is TRBV20-1, the J call TRBJ1-5; weak D call: TRBD1 (6 bases). CDR3 length: 14 amino acids. V lost 3 bases and J 0 bases, leaving 9 bases between the germline ends. In germline, CDR1 is DFQATT, CDR2 SNEGSKA (reference sequence). In DNA form, the CDR3 reads TGCAGTGCTAGTTCAGGGGTTAGCAATCAGCCCCAGCATTTT. As protein: CSASSGVSNQPQHF.

There are a few counts of this clonotype. V usage is TRBV28 and J usage is TRBJ1-5; 11 positions agree with TRBD1. This CDR3 is built from 15 residues. Germline CDR1 reads MDHEN; CDR2 reads SYDVKM. J gave up 7 bases and V 5 bases, and 7 bases lay outside the gene matches. The CDR3 sequence is CASSIGQGAIQPQHF. CDR3 sequence (DNA): TGTGCCAGCAGTATAGGACAGGGGGCGATCCAGCCCCAGCATTTT.

The J gene is TRBJ2-3, the V gene TRBV18; 9 nucleotides align to TRBD1. V shed 0 bases and J 1 base; nucleotides not matched to a gene: 2. CDR1 is KGHSH, CDR2 LQKENI, per germline. The CDR3 extends over 16 amino acids. The DNA for the CDR3 is TGTGCCAGCTCACCACCGGGACAGGGAGGCACAGATACGCAGTATTTT. Its protein product is CASSPPGQGGTDTQYF.

This clonotype was counted a few times. The chain uses TRBV4-2 and TRBJ2-7, with 7 positions matching TRBD1. The CDR3 length is 14 residues. J gave up 5 bases and V 0 bases, and 4 bases lay outside the gene matches. CDR1 is LGHNA, CDR2 YNFKEQ, per germline. The CDR3 nucleotides are TGTGCCAGCAGCCAAGATAAGGGGGCCAACGAGCAGTACTTC. It yields the protein CASSQDKGANEQYF.

Many counts were recorded for this clonotype. The V gene is TRBV9, the J gene TRBJ2-5; TRBD2 aligns across 10 bases. The V gene's germline CDR1 is SGDLS and CDR2 YYNGEE. The CDR3 runs to 16 residues. V lost 0 bases and J lost 5; bases outside the gene matches: 7. The CDR3 spells CASSVEAAGGRETQYF. CDR3 in DNA: TGTGCCAGCAGCGTAGAGGCAGCGGGAGGGAGGGAGACCCAGTACTTC. The full variable domain, in which reference TRBV9 and TRBJ2-5 provide the parts outside the CDR3, is DSGVTQTPKHLITATGQRVTLRCSPRSGDLSVYWYQQSLDQGLQFLIQYYNGEERAKGNILERFSAQQFPDLHSELNLSSLELGDSALYFCASSVEAAGGRETQYFGPGTRLLVL.

This clonotype has just a few counts. The rearrangement uses TRBV30 and TRBJ2-7, with 8 bases lining up with TRBD1. CDR1 is GTSNPN, CDR2 SVGIG, per germline (reference sequence). The CDR3 sequence is 14 residues long. V trimming: 5 bases; J trimming: 3 bases; junction bases outside the gene matches: 9. CDR3: CAWCPDRGLYEQYF. The CDR3 DNA sequence: TGTGCCTGGTGCCCCGACAGGGGACTCTACGAGCAGTACTTC.